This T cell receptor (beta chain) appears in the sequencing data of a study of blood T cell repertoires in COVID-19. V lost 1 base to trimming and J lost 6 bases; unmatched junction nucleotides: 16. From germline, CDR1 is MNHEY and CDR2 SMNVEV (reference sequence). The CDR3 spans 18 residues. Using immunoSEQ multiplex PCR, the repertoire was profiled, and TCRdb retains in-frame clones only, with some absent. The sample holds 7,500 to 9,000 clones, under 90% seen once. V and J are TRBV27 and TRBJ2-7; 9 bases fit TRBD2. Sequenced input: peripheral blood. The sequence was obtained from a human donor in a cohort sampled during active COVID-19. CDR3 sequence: CASSLYLTAGGGASEQYF. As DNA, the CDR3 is TGTGCCAGCAGTTTATATCTCACGGCTGGCGGGGGGGCCTCCGAGCAGTACTTC.